This entry lists 18 T cell receptor beta chains sequenced from one sample in a study of blood T cell repertoires in COVID-19. The assay was immunoSEQ multiplex PCR, and TCRdb's table has in-frame clones only and misses some. There are over 85,000 clones in the sample; 80% to 95% occur only once, and roughly 1.9% lies in the top ten. Material: peripheral blood. Receptor source: a woman aged 45-59 years with COVID-19, enrolled during active disease.

In this sample, this clone turned up once. The CDR3 DNA follows: TGCGCCAGCAGCCAAAATGGGGGGACCGGACAAATCTATGGCTACACCTTC. This codes for CASSQNGGTGQIYGYTF. V usage is TRBV4-3 and J usage is TRBJ1-2; TRBD1 is a possible D gene (5 bases). Looked up from germline, CDR1 is LGHNA and CDR2 is YSLEER. There are 17 residues in the CDR3. Trimming removed 2 bases from V and 4 bases from J, with 20 bases in between.

The chain employs TRBV29-1 and TRBJ1-1, with D tentatively TRBD1 (6 bases). The CDR3 has 13 residues. In germline, CDR1 is SQVTM, CDR2 ANQGSEA. V was pared by 4 bases and J by 7 bases, with 16 bases between. The chain's CDR3 is CSVVQGPSYEAFF. The CDR3 DNA follows: TGCAGCGTTGTTCAGGGGCCAAGCTATGAAGCTTTCTTT.

The chain recombines TRBV11-2 with TRBJ2-1; 8 bases match TRBD2. Looked up from germline, CDR1 is SGHAT and CDR2 is FQNNGV. The CDR3 covers 12 residues. Trimming took 8 bases from V and 9 from J; bases not matched to a gene: 6. CDR3 in DNA: TGTGCCAGCTTAGGGACTAGTAGTGAGCAGTTCTTC. Translation gives CASLGTSSEQFF.

The chain recombines TRBV6-5 with TRBJ2-7; possibly TRBD2 for D (5 bases). V was clipped by 9 bases and J by 2 bases, with 14 bases between them. The germline CDR1 and CDR2 sequences are MNHEY and SVGAGI. The CDR3 length is 13 residues. CDR3 sequence (DNA): TGTGCCAGTTCCTTGCGGGCCCCCTACGAGCAGTACTTC. The encoded protein is CASSLRAPYEQYF.

The J gene is TRBJ1-2, the V gene TRBV10-2, with D hard to call. Germline V lookup: CDR1 WSHSY, CDR2 SAAADI. The CDR3 spans 14 residues. The ends were cut back, 11 bases at V and 5 bases at J, with 21 bases in the middle. This CDR3 reads CASQVGSLKYGYTF. The CDR3 DNA sequence: TGCGCCTCCCAGGTTGGATCGCTGAAATATGGCTACACCTTC.

The chain is built from TRBV14 and TRBJ1-4; no reliable D call. The CDR3 extends over 12 amino acids. Deletions cut 5 bases from V and 5 bases from J, with 6 bases between. Germline CDR1 is SGHDN and CDR2 is FVKESK. Here the CDR3 reads CASSSRNEKLFF. DNA of the CDR3: TGTGCCAGCAGCTCGCGGAATGAAAAACTGTTTTTT.

The CDR3 DNA sequence: TGTGCCACCAGTGACCCGACAGGGGTCGGAGAGACCCAGTACTTC. Encoded protein: CATSDPTGVGETQYF. The chain uses TRBV24-1 and TRBJ2-5; TRBD1 agrees at 8 bases. The V gene's germline CDR1 is KGHDR and CDR2 SFDVKD. V gave up 4 bases and J gave up 4 bases; unmatched junction bases: 7. The CDR3 is made up of 15 amino acids.

CDR3 in DNA: TGTGCCAGCTCCCTCGGACAGGTAACCTACGAGCAGTACTTC. This encodes CASSLGQVTYEQYF. This sequence joins TRBV18 and TRBJ2-7, with TRBD1 matching 7 bases. The CDR3 totals 14 residues. Unmatched junction bases numbered 7, after V lost 6 bases and J lost 2 bases. The germline V gene encodes CDR1 KGHSH and CDR2 LQKENI.

This chain joins TRBV4-1 and TRBJ2-7; 12 nucleotides agree with TRBD2. After removal of 1 base from V and 0 bases from J, the junction contained 4 bases not matched to a gene. Germline CDR1 and CDR2: MGHRA and YSYEKL. This CDR3 has 17 residues. The CDR3 DNA sequence: TGCGCCAGCAGCCAAGTTGGACTAGCGGGGACCTCCTACGAGCAGTACTTC. The encoded protein is CASSQVGLAGTSYEQYF.

The chain couples TRBV30 to TRBJ2-3; 8 nucleotides align to TRBD2. The CDR3 contains 15 residues. Germline CDR1 is GTSNPN and CDR2 is SVGIG (reference sequence). The CDR3 spells CASSGRGANTDTQYF. CDR3 coding DNA: TGTGCGTCCTCCGGGCGGGGGGCGAACACAGATACGCAGTATTTT.

This clone was detected only once. The chain couples TRBV3-1 (or the pseudogene TRBV3-2) to TRBJ2-7, with D tentatively TRBD2 (6 bases). The CDR3 consists of 15 residues. Trimming removed 1 base at V and 0 bases at J, with 10 bases between. Germline V lookup: CDR1 LGHDT, CDR2 YNNKEL (reference sequence). The CDR3 DNA reads as TGTGCCAGCAGCCAAGGGGCGGGGATCTCCTACGAGCAGTACTTC. Translating gives CASSQGAGISYEQYF.

The chain couples TRBV14 to TRBJ2-3; weak D call: TRBD1 (6 bases). Trimming took 1 base from V and 2 from J, leaving 10 bases between them. CDR1 and CDR2 from the germline V gene are SGHDN and FVKESK. This CDR3 has 15 residues. The CDR3 DNA follows: TGTGCCAGCAGCCAAGTAGGGGGATTCACAGATACGCAGTATTTT. Protein product: CASSQVGGFTDTQYF.

Only a few counts were recorded for this clone. The chain combines TRBV5-6 with TRBJ1-6; the match to TRBD1 covers 7 bases. V lost 1 base and J lost 9; bases outside the gene matches: 4. Per germline, CDR1 SGHDT and CDR2 YYEEEE. The CDR3 length is 14 residues. The CDR3 protein is CASSLRTGSSPLHF. The CDR3 DNA reads as TGTGCCAGCAGCTTGAGGACAGGTAGTTCACCCCTCCACTTT. The variable domain in full, with the rest retrieved from reference TRBV5-6 and TRBJ1-6, is DAGVTQSPTHLIKTRGQQVTLRCSPKSGHDTVSWYQQALGQGPQFIFQYYEEEERQRGNFPDRFSGHQFPNYSSELNVNALLLGDSALYLCASSLRTGSSPLHFGNGTRLTVT.

V and J are TRBV9 and TRBJ1-4; D is undetermined. Trimming took 4 bases from V and 0 from J, leaving 7 bases between them. Germline V gives CDR1 SGDLS, CDR2 YYNGEE. This CDR3 comprises 14 residues. The DNA for the CDR3 is TGTGCCAGCAGCCACAGATCAACTAATGAAAAACTGTTTTTT. Protein sequence: CASSHRSTNEKLFF.

In this sample, this clone turned up once. The V and J genes are TRBV19 and TRBJ1-6, with 8 nucleotides matching TRBD1. Per germline, CDR1 LNHDA and CDR2 SQIVND (reference sequence). This CDR3 contains 15 residues. V was clipped by 5 bases and J by 10 bases; unmatched bases: 10. DNA for the CDR3: TGTGCCAGTAGTCTCCAGACAGGGGTAGGCTCACCCCTCCACTTT. Its translation: CASSLQTGVGSPLHF. Drawing the rest from reference TRBV19 and TRBJ1-6, the complete variable domain is DGGITQSPKYLFRKEGQNVTLSCEQNLNHDAMYWYRQDPGQGLRLIYYSQIVNDFQKGDIAEGYSVSREKKESFPLTVTSAQKNPTAFYLCASSLQTGVGSPLHFGNGTRLTVT.

The rearrangement uses TRBV6-5 and TRBJ1-3; 9 bases fit TRBD1. Germline V lookup: CDR1 MNHEY, CDR2 SVGAGI. Trimming removed 7 bases from V and 6 bases from J; junction bases left unmatched: 10. This CDR3 comprises 15 residues. Here the CDR3 reads CASTMPRDRVNTIYF. The CDR3 nucleotides read TGTGCCAGCACCATGCCTCGGGACAGGGTAAACACCATATATTTT.

This chain uses TRBV9 with TRBJ2-1; tentatively, D is TRBD1 (5 bases). The germline V gene has CDR1 SGDLS and CDR2 YYNGEE. Deletions cut 3 bases from V and 0 bases from J, with 10 bases between. CDR3 length equals 15 residues. The DNA of the CDR3 is TGTGCCAGCAGCGCCCGACAGAGCTCCTACAATGAGCAGTTCTTC. Residues: CASSARQSSYNEQFF.

The chain joins TRBV7-2 to TRBJ1-1; D gene unclear. Trimming removed 8 bases at V and 3 bases at J, with 13 bases between. This CDR3 spans 13 amino acids. The germline CDR1 and CDR2 sequences are SGHTA and FQGNSA. This chain's CDR3 is CASGRVRDTEAFF. Written as DNA, the CDR3 is TGTGCCAGCGGGCGGGTGAGGGACACTGAAGCTTTCTTT. Filled out from reference TRBV7-2 and TRBJ1-1, the complete variable domain reads GAGVSQSPSNKVTEKGKDVELRCDPISGHTALYWYRQSLGQGLEFLIYFQGNSAPDKSGLPSDRFSAERTGGSVSTLTIQRTQQEDSAVYLCASGRVRDTEAFFGQGTRLTVV.